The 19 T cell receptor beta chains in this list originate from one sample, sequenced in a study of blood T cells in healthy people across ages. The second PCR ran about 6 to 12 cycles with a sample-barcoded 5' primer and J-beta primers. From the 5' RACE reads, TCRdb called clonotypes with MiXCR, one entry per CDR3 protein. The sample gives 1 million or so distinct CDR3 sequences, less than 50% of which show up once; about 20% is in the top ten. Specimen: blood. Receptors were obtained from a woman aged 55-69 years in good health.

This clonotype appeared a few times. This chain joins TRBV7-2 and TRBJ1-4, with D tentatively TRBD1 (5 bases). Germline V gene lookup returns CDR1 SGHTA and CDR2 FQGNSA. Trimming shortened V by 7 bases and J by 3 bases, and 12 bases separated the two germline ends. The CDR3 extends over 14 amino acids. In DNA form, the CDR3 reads TGTGCCAGCACCCTAGGGACCCCTAATGAAAAACTGTTTTTT. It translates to CASTLGTPNEKLFF.

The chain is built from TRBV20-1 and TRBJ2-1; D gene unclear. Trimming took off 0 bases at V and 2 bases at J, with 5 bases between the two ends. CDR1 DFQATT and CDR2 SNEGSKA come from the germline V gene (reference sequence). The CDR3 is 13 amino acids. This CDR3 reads CSAREVPYNEQFF. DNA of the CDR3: TGCAGTGCTAGAGAGGTACCCTACAATGAGCAGTTCTTC.

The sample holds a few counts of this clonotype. In DNA form, the CDR3 reads TGCAGTGCTAGAAGCCTAACAGGCTACGAGCAGTACTTC. Amino acid sequence: CSARSLTGYEQYF. This sequence joins TRBV20-1 and TRBJ2-7; perhaps TRBD1 as D (5 bases). The CDR3 covers 13 residues. From germline, CDR1 is DFQATT and CDR2 SNEGSKA (reference sequence). Trimming removed 2 bases from V and 3 bases from J, with 11 bases in between.

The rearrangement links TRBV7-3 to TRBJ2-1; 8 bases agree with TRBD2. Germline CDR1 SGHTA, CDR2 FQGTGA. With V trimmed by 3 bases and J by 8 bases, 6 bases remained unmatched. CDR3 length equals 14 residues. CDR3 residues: CASSFAGGSYEQFF. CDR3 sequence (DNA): TGTGCCAGCAGCTTCGCGGGAGGATCCTATGAGCAGTTCTTC.

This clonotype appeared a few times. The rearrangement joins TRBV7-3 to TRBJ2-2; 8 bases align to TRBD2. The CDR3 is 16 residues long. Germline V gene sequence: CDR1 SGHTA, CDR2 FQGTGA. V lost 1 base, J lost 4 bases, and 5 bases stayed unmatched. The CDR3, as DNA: TGTGCCAGCAGCTTAATGTCGGGAGGGGGCACCGGGGAGCTGTTTTTT. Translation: CASSLMSGGGTGELFF.

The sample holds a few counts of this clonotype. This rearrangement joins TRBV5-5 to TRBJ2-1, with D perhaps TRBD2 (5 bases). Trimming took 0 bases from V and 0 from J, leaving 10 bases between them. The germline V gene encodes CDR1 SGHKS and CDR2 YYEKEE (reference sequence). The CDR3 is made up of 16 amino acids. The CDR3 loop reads CASSLGAGSSYNEQFF. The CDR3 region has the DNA TGTGCCAGCAGCTTGGGAGCTGGGAGCTCCTACAATGAGCAGTTCTTC.

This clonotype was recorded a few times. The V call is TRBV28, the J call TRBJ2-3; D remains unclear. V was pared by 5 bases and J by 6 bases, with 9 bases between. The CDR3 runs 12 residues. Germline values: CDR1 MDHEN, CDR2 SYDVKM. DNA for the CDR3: TGTGCCAGCAGTCCCCCGTTTGATACGCAGTATTTT. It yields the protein CASSPPFDTQYF.

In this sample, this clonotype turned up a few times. The CDR3 protein is CASSLDGTLYNEQFF. The CDR3 bases are TGTGCCAGCAGCCTGGACGGGACCCTATACAATGAGCAGTTCTTC. The chain joins TRBV11-2 to TRBJ2-1; D is possibly TRBD1 or TRBD2 (5 bases each). Trimming took 5 bases from V and 4 from J, leaving 15 bases between them. The CDR3 totals 15 residues. Per the germline V gene, CDR1 is SGHAT and CDR2 is FQNNGV.

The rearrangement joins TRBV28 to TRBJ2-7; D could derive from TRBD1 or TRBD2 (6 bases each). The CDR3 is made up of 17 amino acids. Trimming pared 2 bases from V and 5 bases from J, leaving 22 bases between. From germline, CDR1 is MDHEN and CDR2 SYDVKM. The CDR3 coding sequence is TGTGCCAGCAGTTTACCGACCAAGGGGGGTCTCCAGAACGAGCAGTACTTC. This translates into CASSLPTKGGLQNEQYF.

DNA of the CDR3: TGCAGCGTTCGAACCCGGGACCTCCAAGAGACCCAGTACTTC. This translates into CSVRTRDLQETQYF. The V call is TRBV29-1, the J call TRBJ2-5, with D perhaps TRBD1 or TRBD2 (5 bases each). V shed 5 bases and J shed 1 base, with 14 bases lying between them. Germline V gene lookup returns CDR1 SQVTM and CDR2 ANQGSEA. The CDR3 is 14 amino acids.

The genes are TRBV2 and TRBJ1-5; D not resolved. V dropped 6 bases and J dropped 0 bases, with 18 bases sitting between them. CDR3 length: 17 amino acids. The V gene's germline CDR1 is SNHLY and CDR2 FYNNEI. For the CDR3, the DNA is TGTGCCAGCAGGGAACGAACAGCGGAAAATAGCAATCAGCCCCAGCATTTT. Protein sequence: CASRERTAENSNQPQHF.

CDR3 nucleotide sequence: TGTGCCATCAGTGAGAGGACTAGCGGAGACCTCTCCTACAATGAGCAGTTCTTC. Translation gives CAISERTSGDLSYNEQFF. The chain carries TRBV10-3 and TRBJ2-1; TRBD2 aligns across 10 bases. V shed 2 bases and J 0 bases; nucleotides not matched to a gene: 7. This CDR3 region has 18 residues. Germline V gene lookup returns CDR1 ENHRY and CDR2 SYGVKD.

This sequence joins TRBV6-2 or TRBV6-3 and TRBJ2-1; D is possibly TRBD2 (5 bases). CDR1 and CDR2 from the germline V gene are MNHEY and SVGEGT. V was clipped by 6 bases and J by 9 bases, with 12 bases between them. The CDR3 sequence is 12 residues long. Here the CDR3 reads CASSLTEVEQFF. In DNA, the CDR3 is TGTGCCAGCAGCCTAACGGAGGTTGAGCAGTTCTTC.

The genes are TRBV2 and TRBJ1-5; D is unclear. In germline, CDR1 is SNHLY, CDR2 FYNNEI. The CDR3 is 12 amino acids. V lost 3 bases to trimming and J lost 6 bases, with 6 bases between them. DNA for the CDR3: TGTGCCAGCAGTGAGGGGAGTCAGCCCCAGCATTTT. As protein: CASSEGSQPQHF. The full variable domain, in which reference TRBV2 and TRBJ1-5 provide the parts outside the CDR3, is EPEVTQTPSHQVTQMGQEVILRCVPISNHLYFYWYRQILGQKVEFLVSFYNNEISEKSEIFDDQFSVERPDGSNFTLKIRSTKLEDSAMYFCASSEGSQPQHFGDGTRLSIL.

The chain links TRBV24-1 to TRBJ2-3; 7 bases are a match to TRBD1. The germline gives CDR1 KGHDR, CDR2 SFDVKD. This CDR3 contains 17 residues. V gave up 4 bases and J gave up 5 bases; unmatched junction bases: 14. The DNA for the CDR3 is TGTGCCACCAGTGACGTCGGGGTCGACAGGGCGGAAGATACGCAGTATTTT. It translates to CATSDVGVDRAEDTQYF.

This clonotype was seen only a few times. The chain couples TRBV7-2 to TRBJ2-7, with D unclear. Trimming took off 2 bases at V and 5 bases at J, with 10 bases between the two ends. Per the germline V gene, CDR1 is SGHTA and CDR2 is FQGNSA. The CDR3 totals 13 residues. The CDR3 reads CASSLRVFHEQYF. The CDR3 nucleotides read TGTGCCAGCAGCTTACGGGTCTTCCACGAGCAGTACTTC.

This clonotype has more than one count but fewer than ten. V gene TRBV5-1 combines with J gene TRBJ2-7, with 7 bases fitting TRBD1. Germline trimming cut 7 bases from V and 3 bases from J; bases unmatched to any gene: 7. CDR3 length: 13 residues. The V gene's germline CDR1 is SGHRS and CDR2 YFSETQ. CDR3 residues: CASRQGSNYEQYF. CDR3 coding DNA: TGCGCCAGCCGACAGGGATCGAACTACGAGCAGTACTTC.

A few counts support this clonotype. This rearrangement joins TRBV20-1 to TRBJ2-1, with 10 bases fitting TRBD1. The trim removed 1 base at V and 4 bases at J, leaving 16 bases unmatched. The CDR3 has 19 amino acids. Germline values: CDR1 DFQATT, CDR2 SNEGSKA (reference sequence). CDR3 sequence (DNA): TGCAGTGCTAGAGCCAATACCCCTCCTGGGACAGGGGTATACAATGAGCAGTTCTTC. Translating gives CSARANTPPGTGVYNEQFF.

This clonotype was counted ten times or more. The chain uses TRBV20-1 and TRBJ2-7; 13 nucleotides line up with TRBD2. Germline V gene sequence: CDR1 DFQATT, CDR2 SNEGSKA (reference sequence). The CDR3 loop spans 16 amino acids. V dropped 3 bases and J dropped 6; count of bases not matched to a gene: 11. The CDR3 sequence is CSASGTSGTLRGEQYF. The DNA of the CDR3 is TGCAGTGCTAGTGGGACTAGCGGGACCCTTCGGGGCGAGCAGTACTTC.